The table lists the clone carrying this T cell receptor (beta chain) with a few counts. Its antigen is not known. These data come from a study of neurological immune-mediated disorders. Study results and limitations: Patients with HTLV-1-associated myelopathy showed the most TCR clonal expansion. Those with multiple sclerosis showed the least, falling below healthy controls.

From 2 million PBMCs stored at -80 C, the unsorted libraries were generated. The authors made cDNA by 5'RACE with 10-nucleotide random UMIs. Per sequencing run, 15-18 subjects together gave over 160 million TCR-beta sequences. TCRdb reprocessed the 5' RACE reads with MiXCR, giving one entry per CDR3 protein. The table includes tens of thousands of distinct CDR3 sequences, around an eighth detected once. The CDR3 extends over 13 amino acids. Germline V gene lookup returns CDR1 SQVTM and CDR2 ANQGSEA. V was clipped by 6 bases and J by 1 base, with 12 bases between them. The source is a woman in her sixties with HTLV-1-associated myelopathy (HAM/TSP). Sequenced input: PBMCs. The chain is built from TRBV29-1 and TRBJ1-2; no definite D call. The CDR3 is CSVGPDRNYGYTF. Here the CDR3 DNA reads TGCAGCGTAGGCCCAGATCGTAACTATGGCTACACCTTC.